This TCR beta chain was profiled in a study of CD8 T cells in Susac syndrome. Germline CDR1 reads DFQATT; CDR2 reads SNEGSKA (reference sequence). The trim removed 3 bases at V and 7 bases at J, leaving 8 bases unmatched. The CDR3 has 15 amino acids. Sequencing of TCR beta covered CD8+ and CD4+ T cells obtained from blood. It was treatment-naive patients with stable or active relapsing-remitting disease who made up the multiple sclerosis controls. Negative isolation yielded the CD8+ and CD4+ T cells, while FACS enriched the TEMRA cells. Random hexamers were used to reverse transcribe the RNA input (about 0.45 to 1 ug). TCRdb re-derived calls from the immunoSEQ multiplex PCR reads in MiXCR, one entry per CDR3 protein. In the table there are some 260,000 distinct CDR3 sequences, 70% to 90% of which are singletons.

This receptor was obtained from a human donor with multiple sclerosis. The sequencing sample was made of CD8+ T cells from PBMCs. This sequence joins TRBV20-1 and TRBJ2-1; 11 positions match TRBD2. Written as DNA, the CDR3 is TGCAGTGCTAGGGTACTAGCGGGAGCTGATAATGAGCAGTTCTTC. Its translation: CSARVLAGADNEQFF.